The next 3 T cell receptor beta chains were all read from a single sample in a study of cytomegalovirus exposure and HLA in healthy donors. The PCR used 60 Vbeta and 13 Jbeta primers. TCRdb's table, derived via immunoSEQ multiplex PCR, lists solely in-frame clones and lacks some. Among 200,000 or so clones, more than 65% were seen once, and the ten largest hold 3% to 4.5%. What was sequenced was PBMCs. These TCRs come from a man aged 50-60 years in good health and CMV-seronegative.

This chain joins TRBV2 and TRBJ2-6; 7 bases agree with TRBD2. Germline V gives CDR1 SNHLY, CDR2 FYNNEI. This CDR3 comprises 16 residues. V lost 1 base to trimming and J lost 2 bases; unmatched junction nucleotides: 2. CDR3 coding DNA: TGTGCCAGCAGTGAAGAGGCGGGGGCTGGGGCCAACGTCCTGACTTTC. Protein product: CASSEEAGAGANVLTF.

This clone has only a few counts. This chain connects TRBV29-1 to TRBJ2-7; 9 positions match TRBD1. This CDR3 has 13 residues. The V gene's germline CDR1 is SQVTM and CDR2 ANQGSEA. The CDR3 reads CSTRGQGSYEQYF. The CDR3 coding sequence is TGCAGTACTCGGGGACAGGGATCGTACGAGCAGTACTTC.

This chain uses TRBV6-5 with TRBJ1-1, with TRBD1 as a possible D gene (6 bases). Germline lookup yields CDR1 MNHEY and CDR2 SVGAGI. With 6 bases removed from V and 7 bases from J, the gap between germline ends came to 12 bases. The CDR3 consists of 12 residues. Here the CDR3 reads CASSPEGDEAFF. The CDR3 DNA is TGTGCCAGCAGCCCCGAGGGGGATGAAGCTTTCTTT.